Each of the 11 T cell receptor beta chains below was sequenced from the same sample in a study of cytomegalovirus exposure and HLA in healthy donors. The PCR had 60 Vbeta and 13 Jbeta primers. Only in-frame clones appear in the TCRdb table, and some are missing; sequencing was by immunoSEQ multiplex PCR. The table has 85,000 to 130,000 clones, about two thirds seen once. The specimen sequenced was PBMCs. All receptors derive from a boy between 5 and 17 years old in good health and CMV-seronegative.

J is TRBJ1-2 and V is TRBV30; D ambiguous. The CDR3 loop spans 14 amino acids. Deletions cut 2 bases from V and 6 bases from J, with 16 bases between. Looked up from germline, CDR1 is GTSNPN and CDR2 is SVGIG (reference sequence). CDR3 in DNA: TGTGCCTGGAGTTTCGAGGGCAGGCGGGATGGCTACACCTTC. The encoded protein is CAWSFEGRRDGYTF.

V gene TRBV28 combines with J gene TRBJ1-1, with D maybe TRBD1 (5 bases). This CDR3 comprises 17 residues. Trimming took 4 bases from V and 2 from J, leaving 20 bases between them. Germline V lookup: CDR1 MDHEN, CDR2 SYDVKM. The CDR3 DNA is TGTGCCAGCAGTTCCCCCCGCAAGGCAGGGCCAAACACTGAAGCTTTCTTT. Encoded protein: CASSSPRKAGPNTEAFF.

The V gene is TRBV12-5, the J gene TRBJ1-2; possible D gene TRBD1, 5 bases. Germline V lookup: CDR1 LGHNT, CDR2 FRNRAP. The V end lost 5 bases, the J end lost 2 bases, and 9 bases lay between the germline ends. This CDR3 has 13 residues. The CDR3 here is CASGPAGNYGYTF. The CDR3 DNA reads TGTGCTAGTGGTCCGGCAGGGAACTATGGCTACACCTTC.

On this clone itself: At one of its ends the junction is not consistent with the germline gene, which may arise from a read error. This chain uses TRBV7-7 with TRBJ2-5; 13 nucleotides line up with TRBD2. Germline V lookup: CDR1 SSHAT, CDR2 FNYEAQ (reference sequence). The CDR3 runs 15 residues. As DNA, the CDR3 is TGTGCTAGCAGCCCCAGACTAGCGGGAGGAGAGACCCAGTACTTC. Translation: CASSPRLAGGETQYF.

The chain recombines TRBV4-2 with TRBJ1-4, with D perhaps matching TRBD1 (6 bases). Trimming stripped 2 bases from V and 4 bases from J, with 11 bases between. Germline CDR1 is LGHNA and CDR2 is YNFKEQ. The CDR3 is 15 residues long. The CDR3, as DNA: TGTGCCAGCAGCCAACAGGGGTCCGTTAATGAAAAACTGTTTTTT. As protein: CASSQQGSVNEKLFF.

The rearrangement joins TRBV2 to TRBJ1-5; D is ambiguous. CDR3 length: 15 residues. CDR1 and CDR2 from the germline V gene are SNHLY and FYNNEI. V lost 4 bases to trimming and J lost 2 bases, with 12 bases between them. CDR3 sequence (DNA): TGTGCCAGCAGTGGCCTGGGAGCGGGCAATCAGCCCCAGCATTTT. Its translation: CASSGLGAGNQPQHF.

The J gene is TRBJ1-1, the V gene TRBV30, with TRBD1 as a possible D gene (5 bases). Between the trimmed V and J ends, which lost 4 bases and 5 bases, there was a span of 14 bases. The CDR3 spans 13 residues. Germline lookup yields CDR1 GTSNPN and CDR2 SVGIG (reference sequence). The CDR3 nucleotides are TGTGCCTGGAACGGGGGGATAGAGACTGAAGCTTTCTTT. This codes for CAWNGGIETEAFF.

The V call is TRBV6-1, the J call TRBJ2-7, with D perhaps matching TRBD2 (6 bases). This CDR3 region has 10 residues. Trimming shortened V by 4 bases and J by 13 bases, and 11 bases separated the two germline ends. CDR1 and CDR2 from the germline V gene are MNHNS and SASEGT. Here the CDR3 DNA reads TGTGCCAGCAGTGGACTAGGTCAATACTTC. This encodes CASSGLGQYF.

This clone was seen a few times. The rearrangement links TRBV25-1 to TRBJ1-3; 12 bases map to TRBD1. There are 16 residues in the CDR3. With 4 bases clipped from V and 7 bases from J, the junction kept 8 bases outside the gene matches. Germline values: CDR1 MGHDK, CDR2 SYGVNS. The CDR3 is CASSGGWDRGRNTIYF. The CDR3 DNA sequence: TGTGCCAGCAGTGGGGGATGGGACAGGGGGCGTAACACCATATATTTT.

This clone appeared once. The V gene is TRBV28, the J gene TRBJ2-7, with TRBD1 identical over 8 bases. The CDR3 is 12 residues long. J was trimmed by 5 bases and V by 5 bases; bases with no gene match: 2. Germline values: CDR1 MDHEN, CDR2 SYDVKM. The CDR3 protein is CASSIRGHEQYF. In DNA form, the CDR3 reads TGTGCCAGCAGTATCAGGGGGCACGAGCAGTACTTC.

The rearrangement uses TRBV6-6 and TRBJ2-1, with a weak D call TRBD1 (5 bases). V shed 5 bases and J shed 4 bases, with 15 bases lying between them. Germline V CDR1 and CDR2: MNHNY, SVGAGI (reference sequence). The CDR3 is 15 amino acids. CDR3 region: CASSLQGSIYNEQFF. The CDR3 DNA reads TGTGCCAGCAGTCTCCAGGGATCTATTTACAATGAGCAGTTCTTC.